These T cell receptor beta chains were read from a single sample in a study of T-cell memory formation after mild COVID-19. TCRdb ran MiXCR on the 5' RACE reads and lists one entry per CDR3 protein. This sample yields under 300,000 distinct CDR3 sequences, of which under 8.5% are seen a single time; approximately 22% belongs to the top ten. Sequences were obtained from PBMCs or a T cell subset sorted from them (not recorded which). These TCRs come from a man between 18 and 29 years old who had mild COVID-19 (a few samples of this study predate the infection). Cell type and time point are not known. CDR3s include the opening cysteine and the closing phenylalanine or tryptophan. Fields, in order: D gene, J gene, CDR3 length, V gene, clone size, CDR3 protein, CDR3 DNA. A D gene is named only where the DNA matches it firmly. Expanded clones get a size class; other rows say once, few or many, or leave the size out.

D gene: .
J gene: TRBJ2-2
CDR3 length: 16
V gene: TRBV14
clone size: .
CDR3 protein: CASSQGQGTNTGELFF
CDR3 DNA: TGTGCCAGCAGCCAAGGCCAGGGAACGAACACCGGGGAGCTGTTTTTT

D gene: .
J gene: TRBJ2-5
CDR3 length: 12
V gene: TRBV12-3/TRBV12-4
clone size: .
CDR3 protein: CASRGSGETQYF
CDR3 DNA: TGTGCCAGCAGGGGGAGCGGGGAGACCCAGTACTTC

D gene: TRBD1
J gene: TRBJ1-2
CDR3 length: 16
V gene: TRBV5-1
clone size: few
CDR3 protein: CASSSRTTGINYGYTF
CDR3 DNA: TGCGCCAGCAGCTCGCGGACGACAGGGATTAACTATGGCTACACCTTC

D gene: .
J gene: TRBJ2-7
CDR3 length: 13
V gene: TRBV7-6
clone size: few
CDR3 protein: CASSFGDWYEQYF
CDR3 DNA: TGTGCCAGCAGCTTCGGGGACTGGTACGAGCAGTACTTC

D gene: .
J gene: TRBJ1-5
CDR3 length: 15
V gene: TRBV9
clone size: .
CDR3 protein: CASSAGLSSNQPQHF
CDR3 DNA: TGTGCCAGCAGCGCGGGACTCTCGAGCAATCAGCCCCAGCATTTT

D gene: .
J gene: TRBJ1-6
CDR3 length: 10
V gene: TRBV27
clone size: many
CDR3 protein: CASTDSPLHF
CDR3 DNA: TGTGCCAGCACGGATTCACCCCTCCACTTT

D gene: TRBD2
J gene: TRBJ2-1
CDR3 length: 17
V gene: TRBV5-1
clone size: few
CDR3 protein: CASSSELAGETYNEQFF
CDR3 DNA: TGCGCCAGCAGCTCCGAGCTAGCGGGGGAAACGTACAATGAGCAGTTCTTC

D gene: .
J gene: TRBJ1-5
CDR3 length: 14
V gene: TRBV7-2
clone size: many
CDR3 protein: CASSPPERNQPQHF
CDR3 DNA: TGTGCCAGCAGCCCACCCGAGAGGAATCAGCCCCAGCATTTT

D gene: TRBD1
J gene: TRBJ2-3
CDR3 length: 15
V gene: TRBV6-6
clone size: .
CDR3 protein: CASSNYKTGADTQYF
CDR3 DNA: TGTGCCAGCAGTAATTACAAGACAGGGGCAGATACGCAGTATTTT

D gene: .
J gene: TRBJ2-3
CDR3 length: 14
V gene: TRBV7-9
clone size: many
CDR3 protein: CASSLPGAADTQYF
CDR3 DNA: TGTGCCAGCAGCTTACCCGGGGCAGCTGATACGCAGTATTTT

D gene: TRBD2
J gene: TRBJ2-3
CDR3 length: 16
V gene: TRBV5-1
clone size: few
CDR3 protein: CASSAYGGGITDTQYF
CDR3 DNA: TGCGCCAGCAGCGCCTACGGGGGAGGGATCACAGATACGCAGTATTTT

D gene: .
J gene: TRBJ1-2
CDR3 length: 14
V gene: TRBV19
clone size: few
CDR3 protein: CASTNLMGSYGYTF
CDR3 DNA: TGTGCCAGTACCAATCTGATGGGGAGCTATGGCTACACCTTC

D gene: TRBD1
J gene: TRBJ2-5
CDR3 length: 17
V gene: TRBV20-1
clone size: many
CDR3 protein: CSAQLNDRGGFQETQYF
CDR3 DNA: TGCAGTGCTCAGCTCAACGACAGGGGGGGATTCCAAGAGACCCAGTACTTC

D gene: .
J gene: TRBJ2-1
CDR3 length: 16
V gene: TRBV15
clone size: few
CDR3 protein: CATSRDWVVTTNEQFF
CDR3 DNA: TGTGCCACCAGCAGAGATTGGGTGGTAACGACCAATGAGCAGTTCTTC

D gene: .
J gene: TRBJ2-5
CDR3 length: 17
V gene: TRBV4-2
clone size: few
CDR3 protein: CASSQVGSVGYQETQYF
CDR3 DNA: TGTGCCAGCAGCCAAGTGGGGTCCGTGGGATACCAAGAGACCCAGTACTTC